This T cell receptor (beta chain) was identified during a study of T cells after yellow fever vaccination. There are a few counts of this clonotype. TCRdb ran MiXCR on the 5' RACE reads and lists one entry per CDR3 protein. The sample has 450,000 to 650,000 distinct CDR3 sequences; about 13% are singletons. CDR1 and CDR2 (germline): MDHEN, SYDVKM. V lost 3 bases to trimming and J lost 4 bases, with 16 bases between them. This CDR3 contains 16 residues. The material sequenced was PBMCs, taken on the day of the yellow fever booster vaccination. The source is a man aged 25-40 years who received the YFV17D yellow fever vaccine. V usage is TRBV28 and J usage is TRBJ1-5; D remains ambiguous. In DNA, the CDR3 is TGTGCCAGCAGTTTCCCCCCGAGGGCAGAAAATCAGCCCCAGCATTTT. It codes for CASSFPPRAENQPQHF.